The 27 T cell receptor beta chains reported below all come from one sample, sequenced in a study of cytomegalovirus exposure and HLA in healthy donors. Both 60 Vbeta primers and 13 Jbeta primers went into the PCR. TCRdb's copy holds only in-frame clones and misses some; the assay was immunoSEQ multiplex PCR. The sample comprises about 280,000 clones, about 87% of which are singletons, and more than 2% rests with the top ten. Sequencing was performed on PBMCs. Source of these receptors: a woman aged 18-29 years in good health and CMV-seronegative.

In this sample, this clone turned up a few times. The chain joins TRBV6-4 to TRBJ2-2, with D possibly TRBD1 on 5 matching bases. Germline-derived CDR1 and CDR2 are MRHNA and SNTAGT. V lost 3 bases to trimming and J lost 2 bases, with 10 bases between them. This CDR3 region has 15 residues. CDR3 protein: CASSEGVSNTGELFF. DNA of the CDR3: TGTGCCAGCAGTGAAGGGGTCTCCAACACCGGGGAGCTGTTTTTT.

This chain uses TRBV4-2 with TRBJ1-4, with TRBD1 as a possible D gene (6 bases). Germline assignment: CDR1 LGHNA and CDR2 YNFKEQ. This CDR3 has 16 amino acids. V lost 1 base and J 5 bases, leaving 14 bases between the germline ends. The CDR3 nucleotides are TGTGCCAGCAGCCAAGGGCGGGGGCGGACAAATGAAAAACTGTTTTTT. Amino acids: CASSQGRGRTNEKLFF.

The J gene is TRBJ1-5, the V gene TRBV5-1, with D uncertain. CDR3 length: 16 amino acids. Germline CDR1 reads SGHRS; CDR2 reads YFSETQ. The ends were cut back, 0 bases at V and 0 bases at J, with 10 bases in the middle. The CDR3 region is CASSLGPGFSNQPQHF. The CDR3 DNA sequence: TGCGCCAGCAGCTTGGGGCCAGGCTTTAGCAATCAGCCCCAGCATTTT.

The chain carries TRBV5-4 and TRBJ1-5, with TRBD1 matching over 10 bases. V lost 0 bases, J lost 1 base, and 4 bases stayed unmatched. CDR1 and CDR2 from the germline V gene are SGHNT and YYREEE (reference sequence). The CDR3 spans 17 residues. CDR3 amino acids: CASSLAGQGVSNQPQHF. Written as DNA, the CDR3 is TGTGCCAGCAGCTTGGCCGGACAGGGGGTAAGCAATCAGCCCCAGCATTTT.

This clone was observed a few times. The chain joins TRBV9 to TRBJ1-2; D gene ambiguous. Trimming removed 0 bases from V and 6 bases from J, with 12 bases in between. Germline values: CDR1 SGDLS, CDR2 YYNGEE. This CDR3 contains 14 residues. This CDR3 is CASSVDWSANGYTF. Written as DNA, the CDR3 is TGTGCCAGCAGCGTAGATTGGTCCGCGAATGGCTACACCTTC.

This sequence joins TRBV25-1 and TRBJ1-1; TRBD1 agrees at 8 bases. The J segment lost 4 bases and the V segment lost 1 base, leaving 5 bases of the junction unmatched. This CDR3 contains 15 residues. Germline loops: CDR1 MGHDK, CDR2 SYGVNS. CDR3 sequence (DNA): TGTGCCAGCAGTGAATCTCACAGGGGGGGCACTGAAGCTTTCTTT. Protein product: CASSESHRGGTEAFF. The entire variable domain, with the rest obtained from reference TRBV25-1 and TRBJ1-1, is as follows: EADIYQTPRYLVIGTGKKITLECSQTMGHDKMYWYQQDPGMELHLIHYSYGVNSTEKGDLSSESTVSRIRTEHFPLTLESARPSHTSQYLCASSESHRGGTEAFFGQGTRLTVV.

The V call is TRBV21-1, the J call TRBJ1-6. TRBV21-1 is an annotated pseudogene. CDR3 size: 18 residues. The chain's CDR3 is CASSKAAEAQLYNSPLHF. For the CDR3, the DNA is TGTGCCAGCAGCAAAGCCGCTGAGGCCCAGCTCTATAATTCACCCCTCCACTTT.

The chain links TRBV2 to TRBJ1-1; 7 bases line up with TRBD1. CDR3 length equals 14 residues. Germline loops: CDR1 SNHLY, CDR2 FYNNEI. With V trimmed by 6 bases and J by 1 base, 5 bases remained unmatched. In DNA, the CDR3 is TGTGCCAGCAGATCAGGGGGAGGGAACACTGAAGCTTTCTTT. Protein sequence: CASRSGGGNTEAFF.

For this clone: One end of the junction is discordant with germline, which a read error may explain. The gene calls are TRBV4-1 and TRBJ2-1, with 8 bases lining up with TRBD2. Per germline, CDR1 MGHRA and CDR2 YSYEKL. The CDR3 length is 16 residues. CDR3 coding DNA: TGCGCCAGCAGACAAGATCGGGGGGGCCCCTACAATGAGCAGTTCTTC. Its translation: CASRQDRGGPYNEQFF.

The V gene is TRBV9, the J gene TRBJ2-3, with D possibly matching TRBD2 (6 bases). V lost 3 bases and J 2 bases, leaving 19 bases between the germline ends. The CDR3 contains 17 residues. Germline V CDR1 and CDR2: SGDLS, YYNGEE. The chain's CDR3 is CASSARMSGLFTDTQYF. CDR3 coding DNA: TGTGCCAGCAGCGCTCGAATGAGCGGGCTCTTCACAGATACGCAGTATTTT.

The chain recombines TRBV6-5 with TRBJ2-7; D unclear. Trimming took off 6 bases at V and 0 bases at J, with 12 bases between the two ends. CDR3 length equals 14 residues. Germline V gene sequence: CDR1 MNHEY, CDR2 SVGAGI. The CDR3 nucleotides are TGTGCCAGCAGATCCACACGAATCTCCTACGAGCAGTACTTC. This codes for CASRSTRISYEQYF.

The genes are TRBV10-3 and TRBJ1-1; possibly TRBD1 for D (5 bases). The CDR3 consists of 11 residues. V was clipped by 8 bases and J by 5 bases, with 9 bases between them. Germline CDR1 ENHRY, CDR2 SYGVKD. CDR3 nucleotide sequence: TGTGCCATCTCCCGGGGGACTGAAGCTTTCTTT. Translation: CAISRGTEAFF.

The chain recombines TRBV27 with TRBJ1-2, with no clear D. Germline CDR1 MNHEY, CDR2 SMNVEV (reference sequence). V was clipped by 4 bases and J by 4 bases, with 13 bases between them. CDR3 length: 14 residues. The CDR3 sequence is CASSSGAAFYGYTF. As DNA, the CDR3 is TGTGCCAGCAGTTCCGGAGCAGCGTTCTATGGCTACACCTTC.

The rearrangement uses TRBV6-6 and TRBJ2-5, with 13 positions matching TRBD2. The CDR3 length is 15 residues. Germline V gene sequence: CDR1 MNHNY, CDR2 SVGAGI (reference sequence). The J segment lost 5 bases and the V segment lost 2 bases, leaving 2 bases of the junction unmatched. The CDR3 DNA is TGTGCCAGCAGTTACCGGACTAGCGGGGGTGAGACCCAGTACTTC. It is translated as CASSYRTSGGETQYF.

Worth noting for this clone: The same CDR3 also results from other DNA sequences found in this sample. This chain links TRBV2 with TRBJ2-7; maybe TRBD1 (6 bases). CDR1 is SNHLY, CDR2 FYNNEI, per germline. CDR3 size: 14 residues. Trimming stripped 6 bases from V and 2 bases from J, with 14 bases between. CDR3 residues: CASSEQGSTYEQYF. As DNA, the CDR3 is TGTGCCAGCAGCGAACAGGGCTCAACCTACGAGCAGTACTTC.

This chain uses TRBV5-1 with TRBJ1-2, with D possibly being TRBD1 (5 bases). Deletions cut 7 bases from V and 3 bases from J, with 16 bases between. The CDR3 sequence is 14 residues long. CDR1 and CDR2 from the germline V gene are SGHRS and YFSETQ. Written as DNA, the CDR3 is TGCGCCAGCCATCCCGGGGGGGGGTACTATGGCTACACCTTC. This encodes CASHPGGGYYGYTF.

V and J are TRBV19 and TRBJ1-1; 8 nucleotides agree with TRBD1. The germline gives CDR1 LNHDA, CDR2 SQIVND (reference sequence). This CDR3 has 14 residues. Trimming at V came to 4 bases and at J to 1 base, leaving 2 bases not matched to a gene. The chain's CDR3 is CASSKGQGNTEAFF. Written as DNA, the CDR3 is TGTGCCAGTAGTAAAGGACAGGGGAACACTGAAGCTTTCTTT.

This clone has only one observation. The chain's CDR3 is CASSSRGQKLNTEAFF. The CDR3 DNA reads TGCGCCAGCAGCTCGAGGGGACAAAAATTGAACACTGAAGCTTTCTTT. The chain has TRBV5-1 and TRBJ1-1; perhaps TRBD1 as D (6 bases). Trimming pared 3 bases from V and 0 bases from J, leaving 15 bases between. The CDR3 consists of 16 residues. Germline V gene data show CDR1 as SGHRS and CDR2 as YFSETQ.

The gene calls are TRBV11-2 and TRBJ1-1, with D perhaps matching TRBD1 (5 bases). Between the trimmed V and J ends, which lost 4 bases and 4 bases, there was a span of 16 bases. The CDR3 length is 15 residues. The germline V gene has CDR1 SGHAT and CDR2 FQNNGV. DNA for the CDR3: TGTGCCAGCAGCTCCCCCCGGCAGGGTGGCACTGAAGCTTTCTTT. It encodes CASSSPRQGGTEAFF. Full variable domain (missing parts from reference TRBV11-2 and TRBJ1-1): EAGVAQSPRYKIIEKRQSVAFWCNPISGHATLYWYQQILGQGPKLLIQFQNNGVVDDSQLPKDRFSAERLKGVDSTLKIQPAKLEDSAVYLCASSSPRQGGTEAFFGQGTRLTVV.

The table lists this clone with a few counts. This rearrangement joins TRBV2 to TRBJ1-1; D is perhaps TRBD1 (5 bases). The CDR3 is 13 amino acids. In germline, CDR1 is SNHLY, CDR2 FYNNEI. V lost 9 bases and J 5 bases, leaving 16 bases between the germline ends. Here the CDR3 DNA reads TGTGCCAGTCTAGACGGGGGTAGGACTGAAGCTTTCTTT. This encodes CASLDGGRTEAFF.

The CDR3 protein is CASSYWTGGHEKLFF. In nucleotides, the CDR3 is TGTGCCAGCAGTTACTGGACAGGGGGCCATGAAAAACTGTTTTTT. The V gene is TRBV6-5, the J gene TRBJ1-4, with 11 nucleotides matching TRBD1. CDR1 and CDR2 (germline): MNHEY, SVGAGI. Trimming cost V 1 base and J 6 bases; bases outside gene matches: 1. This CDR3 spans 15 amino acids.

The gene calls are TRBV6-6 and TRBJ1-5; 9 bases are shared with TRBD1. Germline trimming cut 4 bases from V and 2 bases from J; bases unmatched to any gene: 6. CDR3 length: 16 amino acids. The germline V gene has CDR1 MNHNY and CDR2 SVGAGI (reference sequence). The CDR3 loop is CASSLQGAQGNQPQHF. The CDR3 DNA sequence: TGTGCCAGCAGTTTACAGGGGGCTCAAGGCAATCAGCCCCAGCATTTT.

This clone showed up just once. The V gene is TRBV7-9, the J gene TRBJ1-4; the D gene is possibly TRBD1 (6 bases). The CDR3 covers 15 residues. The ends were cut back, 1 base at V and 5 bases at J, with 11 bases in the middle. The germline V gene has CDR1 SEHNR and CDR2 FQNEAQ (reference sequence). CDR3 amino acids: CASSLVSQGNEKLFF. CDR3 nucleotides: TGTGCCAGCAGCTTAGTGAGCCAGGGGAATGAAAAACTGTTTTTT.

The rearrangement joins TRBV5-4 to TRBJ2-3; no clear D gene. CDR3 size: 15 residues. Trimming left V 0 bases short and J 0 bases short, with 8 bases between. CDR1 is SGHNT and CDR2 is YYREEE in the germline V gene (reference sequence). CDR3 nucleotide sequence: TGTGCCAGCAGCTTGGGGCCGGGTAGCACAGATACGCAGTATTTT. As protein: CASSLGPGSTDTQYF. The full variable domain, its missing parts supplied by reference TRBV5-4 and TRBJ2-3, is ETGVTQSPTHLIKTRGQQVTLRCSSQSGHNTVSWYQQALGQGPQFIFQYYREEENGRGNFPPRFSGLQFPNYSSELNVNALELDDSALYLCASSLGPGSTDTQYFGPGTRLTVL.

The chain couples TRBV6-1 to TRBJ1-6; TRBD1 matches at 7 bases. Germline V gene data show CDR1 as MNHNS and CDR2 as SASEGT. V was pared by 2 bases and J by 8 bases, with 9 bases of the junction left unmatched. The CDR3 consists of 16 residues. CDR3 region: CASSEKGAGFDSPLHF. The CDR3 DNA follows: TGTGCCAGCAGTGAAAAGGGGGCAGGGTTCGATTCACCCCTCCACTTT.

V is TRBV6-5 and J is TRBJ2-1; the D gene is possibly TRBD2 (7 bases). This CDR3 is built from 15 residues. The germline gives CDR1 MNHEY, CDR2 SVGAGI. Between the trimmed V and J ends, which lost 4 bases and 13 bases, there was a span of 23 bases. The CDR3: CASSLGGRNRGGQFF. As DNA, the CDR3 is TGTGCCAGCAGTTTGGGGGGGCGGAATCGCGGGGGTCAGTTCTTC.

This clone has only a few counts. The V gene is TRBV7-8, the J gene TRBJ1-2; D is possibly TRBD1 (5 bases). V lost 1 base to trimming and J lost 6 bases, with 12 bases between them. CDR3 length equals 14 residues. Germline V gene lookup returns CDR1 SGHVS and CDR2 FQNEAQ. CDR3 coding DNA: TGTGCCAGCAGCTTAGGTCCACAGGTGAATGGCTACACCTTC. Protein product: CASSLGPQVNGYTF.